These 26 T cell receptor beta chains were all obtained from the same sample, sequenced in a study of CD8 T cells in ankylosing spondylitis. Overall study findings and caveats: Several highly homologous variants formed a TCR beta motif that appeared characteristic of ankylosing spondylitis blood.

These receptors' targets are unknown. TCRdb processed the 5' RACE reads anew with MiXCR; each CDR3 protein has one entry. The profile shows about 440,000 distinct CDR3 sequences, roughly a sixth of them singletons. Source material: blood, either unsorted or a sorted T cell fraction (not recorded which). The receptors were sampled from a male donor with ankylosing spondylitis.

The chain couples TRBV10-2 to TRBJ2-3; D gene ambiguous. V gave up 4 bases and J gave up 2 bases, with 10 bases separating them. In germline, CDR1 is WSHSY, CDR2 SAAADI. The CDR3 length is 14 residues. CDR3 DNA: TGCGCCAGCAGTGGAGCGTCGACCACAGATACGCAGTATTTT. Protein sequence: CASSGASTTDTQYF.

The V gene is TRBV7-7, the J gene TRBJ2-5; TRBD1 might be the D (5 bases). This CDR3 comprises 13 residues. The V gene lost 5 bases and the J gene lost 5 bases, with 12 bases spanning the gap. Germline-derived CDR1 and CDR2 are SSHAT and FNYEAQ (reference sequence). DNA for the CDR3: TGTGCCAGCAGCCGCGGAAGGGGCGAGACCCAGTACTTC. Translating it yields CASSRGRGETQYF.

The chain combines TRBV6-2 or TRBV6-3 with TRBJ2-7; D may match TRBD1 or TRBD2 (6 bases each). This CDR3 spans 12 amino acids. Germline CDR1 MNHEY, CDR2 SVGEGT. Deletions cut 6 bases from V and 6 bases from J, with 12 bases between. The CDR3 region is CASSRRGSEQYF. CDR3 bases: TGTGCCAGCAGCCGGAGGGGGTCCGAGCAGTACTTC.

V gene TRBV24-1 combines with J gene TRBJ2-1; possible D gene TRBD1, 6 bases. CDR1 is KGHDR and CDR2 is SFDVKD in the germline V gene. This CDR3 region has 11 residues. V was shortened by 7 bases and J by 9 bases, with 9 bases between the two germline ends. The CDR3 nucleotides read TGTGCCACCAGACAGGGCTCTGAGCAGTTCTTC. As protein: CATRQGSEQFF.

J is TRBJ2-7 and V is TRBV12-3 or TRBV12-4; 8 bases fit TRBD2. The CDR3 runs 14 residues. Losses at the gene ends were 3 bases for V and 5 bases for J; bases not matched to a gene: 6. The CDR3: CASSLFGGANEQYF. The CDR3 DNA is TGTGCCAGCAGTTTGTTCGGGGGGGCCAACGAGCAGTACTTC.

CDR3: CASSVDLGTARGYTF. The CDR3 coding sequence is TGTGCCAGCAGCGTAGATTTGGGGACTGCGAGGGGCTACACCTTC. The chain uses TRBV9 and TRBJ1-2; D is possibly TRBD1 (5 bases). The V end lost 0 bases, the J end lost 8 bases, and 17 bases lay between the germline ends. This CDR3 is 15 amino acids long. From germline, CDR1 is SGDLS and CDR2 YYNGEE.

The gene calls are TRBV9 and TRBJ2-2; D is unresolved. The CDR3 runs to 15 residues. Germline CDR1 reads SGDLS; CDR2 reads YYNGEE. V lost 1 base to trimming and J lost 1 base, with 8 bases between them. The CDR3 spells CASSVIAENTGELFF. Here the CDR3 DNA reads TGTGCCAGCAGCGTAATCGCAGAGAACACCGGGGAGCTGTTTTTT. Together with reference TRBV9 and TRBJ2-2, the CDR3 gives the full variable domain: DSGVTQTPKHLITATGQRVTLRCSPRSGDLSVYWYQQSLDQGLQFLIQYYNGEERAKGNILERFSAQQFPDLHSELNLSSLELGDSALYFCASSVIAENTGELFFGEGSRLTVL.

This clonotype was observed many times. The CDR3 nucleotides read TGTGCCAGCACCCTGAGCGGGGATTACAATGAGCAGTTCTTC. Translated, it gives CASTLSGDYNEQFF. The gene calls are TRBV12-3 or TRBV12-4 and TRBJ2-1, with TRBD2 matching 7 bases. This CDR3 has 14 amino acids. Germline trimming cut 7 bases from V and 4 bases from J; bases unmatched to any gene: 7.

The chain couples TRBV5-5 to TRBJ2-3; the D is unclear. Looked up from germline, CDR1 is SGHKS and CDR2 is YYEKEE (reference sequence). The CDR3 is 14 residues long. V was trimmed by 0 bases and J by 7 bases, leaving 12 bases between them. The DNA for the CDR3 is TGTGCCAGCAGCTTGGCGGCAGGTCGGAATACGCAGTATTTT. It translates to CASSLAAGRNTQYF.

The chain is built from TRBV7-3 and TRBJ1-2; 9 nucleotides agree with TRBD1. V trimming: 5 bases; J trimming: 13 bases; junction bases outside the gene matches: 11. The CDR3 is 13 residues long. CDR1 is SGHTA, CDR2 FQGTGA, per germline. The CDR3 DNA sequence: TGTGCCAGCAGCAGAACAGGGGGCGAGGGATGCACCTTC. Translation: CASSRTGGEGCTF.

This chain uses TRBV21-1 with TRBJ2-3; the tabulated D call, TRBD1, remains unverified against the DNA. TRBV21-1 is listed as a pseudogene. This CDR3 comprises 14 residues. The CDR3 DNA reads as TGTGCCAGCAGCACAAGGACAGGGCCAGATACGCAGTATTTT. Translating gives CASSTRTGPDTQYF.

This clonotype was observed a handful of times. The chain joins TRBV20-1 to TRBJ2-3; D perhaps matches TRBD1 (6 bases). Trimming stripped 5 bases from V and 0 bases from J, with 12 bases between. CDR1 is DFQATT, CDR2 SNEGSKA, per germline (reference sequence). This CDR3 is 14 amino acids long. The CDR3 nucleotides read TGCAGTGCTGAATCAGGGACAAGCACAGATACGCAGTATTTT. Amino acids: CSAESGTSTDTQYF.

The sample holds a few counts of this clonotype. The CDR3 nucleotides are TGTGCCAGCAGTTTGGGGACAGCGCTAGGAGGCTACACCTTC. It specifies CASSLGTALGGYTF. The V call is TRBV12-3 or TRBV12-4, the J call TRBJ1-2, with TRBD1 matching 7 bases. V lost 3 bases to trimming and J lost 8 bases; unmatched junction nucleotides: 9. This CDR3 has 14 residues.

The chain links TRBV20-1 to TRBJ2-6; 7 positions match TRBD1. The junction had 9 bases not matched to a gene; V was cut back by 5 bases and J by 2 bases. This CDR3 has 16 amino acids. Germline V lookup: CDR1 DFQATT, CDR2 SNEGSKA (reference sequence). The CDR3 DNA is TGCAGTGCTCGGGACAGAAGGACTGCTGGGGCCAACGTCCTGACTTTC. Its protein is CSARDRRTAGANVLTF.

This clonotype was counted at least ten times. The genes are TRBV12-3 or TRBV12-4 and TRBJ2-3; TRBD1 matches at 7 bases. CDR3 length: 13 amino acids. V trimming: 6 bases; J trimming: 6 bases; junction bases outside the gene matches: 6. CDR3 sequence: CASRLGTVDTQYF. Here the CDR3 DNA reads TGTGCCAGCAGGCTAGGGACAGTGGATACGCAGTATTTT.

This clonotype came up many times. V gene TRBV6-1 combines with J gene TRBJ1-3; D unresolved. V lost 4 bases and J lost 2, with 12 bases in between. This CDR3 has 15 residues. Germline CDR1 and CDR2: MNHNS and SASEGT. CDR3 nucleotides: TGTGCCAGCAGTGTTCCGTGGTCACCTGGAAACACCATATATTTT. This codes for CASSVPWSPGNTIYF.

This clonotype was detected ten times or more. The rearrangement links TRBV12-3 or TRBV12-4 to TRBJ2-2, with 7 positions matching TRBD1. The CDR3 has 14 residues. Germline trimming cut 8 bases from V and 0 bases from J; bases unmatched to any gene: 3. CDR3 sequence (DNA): TGTGCCAGCGAGGGACAGCCGAACACCGGGGAGCTGTTTTTT. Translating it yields CASEGQPNTGELFF.

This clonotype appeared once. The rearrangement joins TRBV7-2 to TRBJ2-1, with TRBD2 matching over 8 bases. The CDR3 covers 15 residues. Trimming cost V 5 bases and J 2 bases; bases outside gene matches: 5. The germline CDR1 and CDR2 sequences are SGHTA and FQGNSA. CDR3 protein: CASSISGVTYNEQFF. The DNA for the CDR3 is TGTGCCAGCAGCATTAGCGGGGTTACCTACAATGAGCAGTTCTTC.

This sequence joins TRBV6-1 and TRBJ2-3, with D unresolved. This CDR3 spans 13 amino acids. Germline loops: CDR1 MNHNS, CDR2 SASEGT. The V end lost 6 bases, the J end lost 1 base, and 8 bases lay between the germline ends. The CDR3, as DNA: TGTGCCAGCAGGCCCAGAGGCACAGATACGCAGTATTTT. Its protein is CASRPRGTDTQYF.

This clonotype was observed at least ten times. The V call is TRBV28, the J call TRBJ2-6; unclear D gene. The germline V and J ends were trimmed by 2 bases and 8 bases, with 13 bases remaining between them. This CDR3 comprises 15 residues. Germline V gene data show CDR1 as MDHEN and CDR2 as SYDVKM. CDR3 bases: TGTGCCAGCAGTTTAGGGCCTTATGAGACCAACGTCCTGACTTTC. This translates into CASSLGPYETNVLTF. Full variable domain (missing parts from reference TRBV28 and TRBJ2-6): DVKVTQSSRYLVKRTGEKVFLECVQDMDHENMFWYRQDPGLGLRLIYFSYDVKMKEKGDIPEGYSVSREKKERFSLILESASTNQTSMYLCASSLGPYETNVLTFGAGSRLTVL.

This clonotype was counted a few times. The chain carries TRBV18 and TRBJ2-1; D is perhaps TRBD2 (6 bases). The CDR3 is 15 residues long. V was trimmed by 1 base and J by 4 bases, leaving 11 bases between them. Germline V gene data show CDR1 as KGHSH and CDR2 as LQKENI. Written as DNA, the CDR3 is TGTGCCAGCTCACCACGGGACTCTTTATACAATGAGCAGTTCTTC. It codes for CASSPRDSLYNEQFF.

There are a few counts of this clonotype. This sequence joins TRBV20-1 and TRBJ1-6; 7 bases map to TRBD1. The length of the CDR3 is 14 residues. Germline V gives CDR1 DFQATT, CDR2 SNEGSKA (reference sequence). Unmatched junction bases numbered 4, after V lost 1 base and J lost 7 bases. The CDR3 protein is CSARGGTDNSPLHF. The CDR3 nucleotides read TGCAGTGCTAGAGGGGGGACAGACAATTCACCCCTCCACTTT.

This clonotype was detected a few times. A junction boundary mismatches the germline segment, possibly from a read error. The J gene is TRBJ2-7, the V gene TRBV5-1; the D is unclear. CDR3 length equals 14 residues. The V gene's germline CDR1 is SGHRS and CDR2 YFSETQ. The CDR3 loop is CASTLAPGPYEQYF. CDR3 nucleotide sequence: TGCGCCAGCACCTTGGCCCCTGGACCCTACGAGCAGTACTTC. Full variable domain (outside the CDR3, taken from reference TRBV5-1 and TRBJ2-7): KAGVTQTPRYLIKTRGQQVTLSCSPISGHRSVSWYQQTPGQGLQFLFEYFSETQRNKGNFPGRFSGRQFSNSRSEMNVSTLELGDSALYLCASTLAPGPYEQYFGPGTRLTVT.

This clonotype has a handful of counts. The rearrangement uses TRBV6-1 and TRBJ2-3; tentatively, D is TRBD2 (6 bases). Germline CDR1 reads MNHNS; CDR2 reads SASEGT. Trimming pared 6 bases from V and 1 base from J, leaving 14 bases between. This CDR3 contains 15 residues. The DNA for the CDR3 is TGTGCCAGCAGCCCACTAGCTTTGGGCACAGATACGCAGTATTTT. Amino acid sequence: CASSPLALGTDTQYF.

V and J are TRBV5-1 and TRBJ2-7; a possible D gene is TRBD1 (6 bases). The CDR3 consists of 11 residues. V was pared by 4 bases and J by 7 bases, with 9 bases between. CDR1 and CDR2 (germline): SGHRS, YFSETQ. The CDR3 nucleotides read TGCGCCAGCAGCACTGACAGGGAGCAGTACTTC. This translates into CASSTDREQYF.

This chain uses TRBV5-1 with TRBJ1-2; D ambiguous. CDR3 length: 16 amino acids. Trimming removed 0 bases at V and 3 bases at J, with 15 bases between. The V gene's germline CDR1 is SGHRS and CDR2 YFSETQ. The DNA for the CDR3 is TGCGCCAGCAGCTTGGTAGGTTGGGAAGAAGACTATGGCTACACCTTC. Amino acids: CASSLVGWEEDYGYTF.